This passage covers 27 T cell receptor beta chains from one sample sequenced in a study of blood T cell repertoires in COVID-19. Here immunoSEQ multiplex PCR was the method, and the copy in TCRdb shows in-frame clones only, minus some. The sample carries hundreds of thousands of clones, 88% recorded once. Sequenced material: PBMCs or T cells enriched from blood (not recorded which). The receptors were gathered from an older woman who had recovered from COVID-19.

The CDR3 loop reads CASSSGTGGAGENIQYF. In nucleotides, the CDR3 is TGTGCCAGCAGCTCCGGGACAGGGGGCGCGGGGGAAAACATTCAGTACTTC. The chain uses TRBV9 and TRBJ2-4; 12 bases map to TRBD1. After removal of 4 bases from V and 5 bases from J, the junction contained 10 bases not matched to a gene. This CDR3 region has 17 residues. Germline V gives CDR1 SGDLS, CDR2 YYNGEE.

The V gene is TRBV6-5, the J gene TRBJ1-2, with D tentatively TRBD1 (5 bases). CDR3 size: 15 residues. Trimming stripped 5 bases from V and 8 bases from J, with 21 bases between. Per germline, CDR1 MNHEY and CDR2 SVGAGI. CDR3 bases: TGTGCCAGCAGTCATGGAGGGGTCGCCCTCTTAGGCTACACCTTC. Its protein is CASSHGGVALLGYTF.

V is TRBV2 and J is TRBJ1-3; 7 nucleotides agree with TRBD1. V was clipped by 6 bases and J by 2 bases; unmatched bases: 7. Germline V gene lookup returns CDR1 SNHLY and CDR2 FYNNEI. The CDR3 has 15 amino acids. The CDR3 DNA follows: TGTGCCAGCAGGACTGACAGGGCCCCTGGAAACACCATATATTTT. Residues: CASRTDRAPGNTIYF.

J is TRBJ2-1 and V is TRBV5-1, with 7 bases that match TRBD2. CDR1 is SGHRS and CDR2 is YFSETQ in the germline V gene. The CDR3 totals 15 residues. After removal of 3 bases from V and 0 bases from J, the junction contained 3 bases not matched to a gene. The DNA for the CDR3 is TGCGCCAGCAGCTGGCGGGGGTTCTCCTACAATGAGCAGTTCTTC. Its protein is CASSWRGFSYNEQFF.

This clone was counted between two and nine times. V and J are TRBV19 and TRBJ2-1, with TRBD1 as a possible D gene (7 bases). The ends were cut back, 5 bases at V and 8 bases at J, with 16 bases in the middle. Germline V gene sequence: CDR1 LNHDA, CDR2 SQIVND (reference sequence). The CDR3 spans 14 residues. The CDR3 DNA reads TGTGCCAGTAGTCCTATCGACAGGGAGGATGAGCAGTTCTTC. It yields the protein CASSPIDREDEQFF.

This clone has a single count. The genes are TRBV7-9 and TRBJ1-2; 9 bases agree with TRBD1. Germline assignment: CDR1 SEHNR and CDR2 FQNEAQ (reference sequence). V lost 3 bases and J lost 10; bases outside the gene matches: 6. The CDR3 totals 13 residues. CDR3 DNA: TGTGCCAGCAGCTTCACGGGACAGGGAAACTACACCTTC. Translation: CASSFTGQGNYTF. Filled out from reference TRBV7-9 and TRBJ1-2, the complete variable domain reads DTGVSQNPRHKITKRGQNVTFRCDPISEHNRLYWYRQTLGQGPEFLTYFQNEAQLEKSRLLSDRFSAERPKGSFSTLEIQRTEQGDSAMYLCASSFTGQGNYTFGSGTRLTVV.

CDR3 in amino acids: CASSPSVANTGELFF. CDR3 DNA: TGTGCCAGCAGCCCCAGCGTAGCCAACACCGGGGAGCTGTTTTTT. The chain combines TRBV27 with TRBJ2-2, with D uncertain. CDR3 size: 15 residues. CDR1 and CDR2 from the germline V gene are MNHEY and SMNVEV (reference sequence). Trimming took off 6 bases at V and 2 bases at J, with 13 bases between the two ends.

This chain joins TRBV14 and TRBJ1-1, with D uncertain. V was shortened by 1 base and J by 1 base, with 4 bases between the two germline ends. There are 13 residues in the CDR3. Germline CDR1 SGHDN, CDR2 FVKESK. CDR3 residues: CASSQARNTEAFF. For the CDR3, the DNA is TGTGCCAGCAGCCAAGCGCGGAACACTGAAGCTTTCTTT.

The chain recombines TRBV6-5 with TRBJ2-3; D possibly corresponds to TRBD1 (5 bases). CDR3 length equals 14 residues. Germline CDR1 MNHEY, CDR2 SVGAGI. V shed 10 bases and J shed 0 bases, with 14 bases lying between them. In DNA, the CDR3 is TGTGCCACCCCCCTAGGGGCTAGCACAGATACGCAGTATTTT. It translates to CATPLGASTDTQYF.

This chain joins TRBV5-4 and TRBJ2-1; D ambiguous. CDR3 size: 16 residues. Trimming left V 3 bases short and J 2 bases short, with 15 bases between. The V gene's germline CDR1 is SGHNT and CDR2 YYREEE (reference sequence). The CDR3 DNA sequence: TGTGCCAGCAGCTCTGAACCGGGTCTTACCTACAATGAGCAGTTCTTC. Encoded protein: CASSSEPGLTYNEQFF.

The rearrangement joins TRBV7-6 to TRBJ2-5; possible D gene TRBD1, 7 bases. The V end was cut by 3 bases, the J end by 5 bases, with 16 bases between. Germline loops: CDR1 SGHVS, CDR2 FNYEAQ. CDR3 size: 15 residues. CDR3 sequence reads: CASSLNRGGLETQYF. CDR3 in DNA: TGTGCCAGCAGCTTGAACAGGGGAGGTTTGGAGACCCAGTACTTC. Together with reference TRBV7-6 and TRBJ2-5, the CDR3 gives the full variable domain: GAGVSQSPRYKVTKRGQDVALRCDPISGHVSLYWYRQALGQGPEFLTYFNYEAQQDKSGLPNDRFSAERPEGSISTLTIQRTEQRDSAMYRCASSLNRGGLETQYFGPGTRLLVL.

V and J are TRBV3-1 (or the pseudogene TRBV3-2) and TRBJ2-2, with TRBD1 matching 7 bases. J was trimmed by 2 bases and V by 4 bases; bases with no gene match: 7. CDR3 length: 16 amino acids. The germline V gene has CDR1 LGHDT and CDR2 YNNKEL (reference sequence). The CDR3 sequence is CASSRKGALNTGELFF. In DNA form, the CDR3 reads TGTGCCAGCAGCCGGAAGGGGGCCCTTAACACCGGGGAGCTGTTTTTT.

This rearrangement joins TRBV3-1 (or the pseudogene TRBV3-2) to TRBJ1-6; TRBD1 might be the D (6 bases). The germline V and J ends were trimmed by 4 bases and 5 bases, with 9 bases remaining between them. CDR3 length: 14 amino acids. Germline-derived CDR1 and CDR2 are LGHDT and YNNKEL (reference sequence). Written as DNA, the CDR3 is TGTGCCAGCAGCCCAGGGGTTAATAATTCACCCCTCCACTTT. It is translated as CASSPGVNNSPLHF.

This chain links TRBV28 with TRBJ1-2, with D possibly being TRBD1 (5 bases). V lost 10 bases, J lost 11 bases, and 26 bases lay in between. Germline CDR1 and CDR2: MDHEN and SYDVKM. The CDR3 is 14 residues long. CDR3 protein: CAIASGVWGMRYTF. CDR3 DNA sequence: TGTGCCATCGCCTCTGGAGTTTGGGGCATGAGGTACACCTTC.

CDR3 DNA sequence: TGTGCCAGCAGCCAAGAAGTAGCGGGGGGGCGGAGAGAGACCCAGTACTTC. Its translation is CASSQEVAGGRRETQYF. The chain links TRBV4-2 to TRBJ2-5; 11 nucleotides align to TRBD2. Germline loops: CDR1 LGHNA, CDR2 YNFKEQ. With 0 bases clipped from V and 4 bases from J, the junction kept 7 bases outside the gene matches. This CDR3 comprises 17 residues.

This clone occurred many times. This rearrangement joins TRBV4-1 to TRBJ2-1, with 10 positions matching TRBD2. V shed 1 base and J 0 bases; nucleotides not matched to a gene: 15. The CDR3 loop spans 21 amino acids. Germline CDR1 MGHRA, CDR2 YSYEKL. The CDR3 DNA reads TGCGCCAGCAGCCAAGTTACCACACTAGCGGGGCAGTCGAGCTCCTACAATGAGCAGTTCTTC. It specifies CASSQVTTLAGQSSSYNEQFF.

The chain employs TRBV10-2 and TRBJ1-5; tentatively, D is TRBD1 (6 bases). The V end lost 6 bases, the J end lost 4 bases, and 10 bases lay between the germline ends. Germline loops: CDR1 WSHSY, CDR2 SAAADI. The CDR3 is 13 residues long. CDR3 loop: CASREQGNQPQHF. CDR3 DNA sequence: TGCGCCAGCAGGGAACAGGGAAATCAGCCCCAGCATTTT.

Written as DNA, the CDR3 is TGTGCCAGCAGTCGGGCAGGGGACTCACCCCTCCACTTT. It is translated as CASSRAGDSPLHF. The chain couples TRBV11-3 to TRBJ1-6; tentatively, D is TRBD1 (6 bases). V lost 6 bases and J lost 10, with 13 bases in between. The CDR3 runs to 13 residues. Germline assignment: CDR1 SGHNT and CDR2 YENEEA.

The chain links TRBV28 to TRBJ1-2; the D is unclear. V shed 0 bases and J shed 7 bases, with 12 bases lying between them. Germline V lookup: CDR1 MDHEN, CDR2 SYDVKM. The CDR3 loop spans 14 amino acids. This CDR3 reads CASSLWQATSGYTF. CDR3 DNA: TGTGCCAGCAGTTTATGGCAGGCGACGAGTGGCTACACCTTC.

The chain carries TRBV5-1 and TRBJ2-1; D is unclear. V was trimmed by 4 bases and J by 0 bases, leaving 14 bases between them. The CDR3 totals 16 residues. Germline values: CDR1 SGHRS, CDR2 YFSETQ. This chain's CDR3 is CASSLRLASSYNEQFF. CDR3 bases: TGCGCCAGCAGCCTTCGACTGGCGAGCTCCTACAATGAGCAGTTCTTC.

The V gene is TRBV11-3, the J gene TRBJ2-2, with 8 bases fitting TRBD1. The CDR3 runs to 18 residues. Germline V gene data show CDR1 as SGHNT and CDR2 as YENEEA. The J segment lost 5 bases and the V segment lost 5 bases, leaving 16 bases of the junction unmatched. In DNA, the CDR3 is TGTGCCAGCAGCACCCAGGACAGGGTTAAAGTTTGGACCGGGGAGCTGTTTTTT. It yields the protein CASSTQDRVKVWTGELFF.

The J gene is TRBJ2-3, the V gene TRBV5-1, with 13 bases that match TRBD2. Germline V gene data show CDR1 as SGHRS and CDR2 as YFSETQ. J was trimmed by 9 bases and V by 5 bases; bases with no gene match: 6. CDR3 length equals 14 residues. The CDR3 DNA reads TGCGCCAGCAGGGCCGGACTAGCGGGGGAAACGCAGTATTTT. Protein product: CASRAGLAGETQYF.

The V call is TRBV19, the J call TRBJ1-6; D may be TRBD1 (5 bases). Germline V gene lookup returns CDR1 LNHDA and CDR2 SQIVND (reference sequence). The CDR3 totals 15 residues. Trimming left V 6 bases short and J 5 bases short, with 14 bases between. This CDR3 is CASRRGTGNNSPLHF. The CDR3 DNA is TGTGCCAGTAGGCGGGGGACGGGCAATAATTCACCCCTCCACTTT.

The chain combines TRBV10-1 with TRBJ2-3; 9 positions match TRBD2. The V segment lost 3 bases and the J segment 2 bases; nucleotides outside the gene matches: 6. Per the germline V gene, CDR1 is WNHNN and CDR2 is SYGVQD (reference sequence). CDR3 length: 16 residues. The CDR3 DNA reads as TGCGCCAGCAGTGATCGGGCTAGCGGGGACACAGATACGCAGTATTTT. It codes for CASSDRASGDTDTQYF.

V usage is TRBV6-5 and J usage is TRBJ2-5; perhaps TRBD2 as D (6 bases). Deletions cut 6 bases from V and 3 bases from J, with 11 bases between. Germline V gene lookup returns CDR1 MNHEY and CDR2 SVGAGI. The CDR3 is made up of 13 amino acids. The CDR3 DNA reads as TGTGCCAGCAGCGGGACTCCTAAAGAGACCCAGTACTTC. Amino acids: CASSGTPKETQYF.

In this sample, this clone turned up a few times. The chain combines TRBV6-1 with TRBJ1-6; D is unresolved. Germline values: CDR1 MNHNS, CDR2 SASEGT. The CDR3 is made up of 14 amino acids. Trimming stripped 3 bases from V and 12 bases from J, with 15 bases between. CDR3 in amino acids: CASSDQQQSLPLHF. The CDR3 DNA reads as TGTGCCAGCAGTGATCAACAGCAGAGCTTACCCCTCCACTTT.

The sample holds one count of this clone. The chain combines TRBV19 with TRBJ1-5; TRBD1 aligns across 7 bases. CDR3 length: 14 amino acids. Germline trimming cut 5 bases from V and 4 bases from J; bases unmatched to any gene: 5. CDR1 is LNHDA and CDR2 is SQIVND in the germline V gene (reference sequence). The CDR3 reads CASSGTASNQPQHF. In nucleotides, the CDR3 is TGTGCCAGTAGTGGGACAGCTTCGAATCAGCCCCAGCATTTT.